This T cell receptor beta chain was retrieved from a study of blood T cells in healthy people across ages. Study-level points and caveats: Expanded clonotype changes were possibly confounded by unknown donor CMV status.

A J-beta primer mix and a sample-barcoded 5' primer were used in a second PCR of about 6 to 12 cycles. TCRdb re-analysed the 5' RACE reads in MiXCR, keeping a single row per CDR3 protein. The sample includes 1.5 million to 2 million distinct CDR3 sequences, just under 50% of them seen just once. The table lists this clonotype with a few counts. The antigen is not known. V was clipped by 6 bases and J by 2 bases; unmatched bases: 5. Per the germline V gene, CDR1 is MNHEY and CDR2 is SVGAGI. The CDR3 loop spans 15 amino acids. Sequenced material: blood. The source is a woman aged 40 to 55 in good health. The rearrangement joins TRBV6-5 to TRBJ2-1; 9 nucleotides line up with TRBD2. The CDR3 is CASRDAGGPYNEQFF. The CDR3 DNA is TGTGCCAGCAGGGACGCGGGGGGGCCCTACAATGAGCAGTTCTTC.